This TCR beta chain was observed in a study of blood T cell repertoires in COVID-19. The overall study: Sites in the United States, Italy and Spain provided acute and convalescent COVID-19 samples. The analysed material was cDNA or gDNA that came from T cells, B-cell-depleted T cells, or PBMCs.

This CDR3 is 12 amino acids long. V shed 5 bases and J shed 6 bases, with 11 bases lying between them. Germline-derived CDR1 and CDR2 are LNHDA and SQIVND (reference sequence). In the source study's methods: Scientists estimated how many nucleated cells there were by amplifying reference gene primers. Clones were read by immunoSEQ multiplex PCR, and TCRdb kept only the in-frame ones, dropping some. The V and J calls and clone size are taken from that table; D and trimming were inferred from the DNA. In the table there are about 330,000 clones, more than 70% of which are singletons. Sequencing input: peripheral blood. The chain uses TRBV19 and TRBJ2-7; TRBD2 is a possible D gene (6 bases). The receptor's source is a man younger than 35 who had recovered from COVID-19. The CDR3 spells CASSAGSREQYF. The CDR3 DNA is TGTGCCAGTAGTGCGGGATCACGCGAGCAGTACTTC.